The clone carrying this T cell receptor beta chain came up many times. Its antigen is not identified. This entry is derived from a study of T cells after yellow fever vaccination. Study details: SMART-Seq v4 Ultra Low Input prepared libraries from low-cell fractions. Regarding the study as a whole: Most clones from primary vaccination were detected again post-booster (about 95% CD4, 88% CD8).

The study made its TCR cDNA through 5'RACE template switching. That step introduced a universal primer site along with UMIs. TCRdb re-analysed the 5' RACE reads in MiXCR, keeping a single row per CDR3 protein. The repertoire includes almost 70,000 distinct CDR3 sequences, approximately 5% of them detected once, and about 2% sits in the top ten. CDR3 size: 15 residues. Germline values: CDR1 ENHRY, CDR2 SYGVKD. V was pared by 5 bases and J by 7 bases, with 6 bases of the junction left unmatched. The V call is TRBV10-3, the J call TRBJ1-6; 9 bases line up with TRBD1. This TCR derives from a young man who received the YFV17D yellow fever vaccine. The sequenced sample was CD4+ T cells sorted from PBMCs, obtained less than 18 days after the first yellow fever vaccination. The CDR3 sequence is CAISTPGQGNSPLHF. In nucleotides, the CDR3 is TGTGCCATCAGTACTCCGGGACAGGGCAATTCACCCCTCCACTTT.